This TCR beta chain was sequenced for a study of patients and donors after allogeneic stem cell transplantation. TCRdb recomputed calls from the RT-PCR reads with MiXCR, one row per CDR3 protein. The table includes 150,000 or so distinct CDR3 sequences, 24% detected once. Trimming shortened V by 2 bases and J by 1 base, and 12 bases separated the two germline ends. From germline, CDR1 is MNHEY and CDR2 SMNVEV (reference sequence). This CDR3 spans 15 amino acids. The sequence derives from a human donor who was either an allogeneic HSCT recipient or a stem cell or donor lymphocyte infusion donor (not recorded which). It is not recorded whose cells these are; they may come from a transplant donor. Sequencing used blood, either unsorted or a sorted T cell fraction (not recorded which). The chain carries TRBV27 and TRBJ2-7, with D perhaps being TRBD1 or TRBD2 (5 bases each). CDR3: CASSLLGTESYEQYF. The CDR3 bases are TGTGCCAGCAGTTTACTAGGGACGGAGTCCTACGAGCAGTACTTC.